These T cell receptor beta chains were read from a single sample in a study of T cells after yellow fever vaccination. TCRdb recomputed calls from the 5' RACE reads with MiXCR, one row per CDR3 protein. The sample holds about 400,000 distinct CDR3 sequences; roughly 10% are singletons and the top ten take 15% to 20%. This specimen consisted of PBMCs, obtained on the day of the first yellow fever vaccination. These receptors were collected from a man younger than 35 who received the YFV17D yellow fever vaccine. Both conserved end residues are part of each CDR3. The D gene is left open where the match is weak. Some rows have no size entry. The others give once, few or many, or a class for an expanded clone.

V	J	size	D	CDR3	DNA
TRBV7-9	TRBJ2-7	few	TRBD1	CASSLAGQPREQYF	TGTGCCAGCAGCTTAGCGGGACAGCCGCGCGAGCAGTACTTC
TRBV4-1	TRBJ2-7	-	-	CASSQDWVQASLHYEQYF	TGCGCCAGCAGCCAAGATTGGGTACAGGCTTCTCTTCACTACGAGCAGTACTTC
TRBV5-1	TRBJ2-7	-	TRBD1	CASSPLGGQGYEQYF	TGCGCCAGCAGCCCCCTTGGGGGACAGGGCTACGAGCAGTACTTC
TRBV5-1	TRBJ2-1	-	TRBD2	CASSRGGLADYNEQFF	TGCGCCAGCAGCCGGGGGGGACTAGCGGACTACAATGAGCAGTTCTTC
TRBV5-1	TRBJ2-7	-	-	CASSFGRGYEQYF	TGCGCCAGCAGCTTTGGCAGGGGATACGAGCAGTACTTC
TRBV11-2	TRBJ1-1	-	-	CASSLVQGFYSEAFF	TGTGCCAGCAGCTTAGTGCAGGGATTCTATTCTGAAGCTTTCTTT
TRBV29-1	TRBJ2-6	-	TRBD1	CSVIQGARGANVLTF	TGCAGCGTTATACAGGGGGCGAGAGGGGCCAACGTCCTGACTTTC
TRBV3-1	TRBJ1-1	few	TRBD1	CASSPTGTGIGENTEAFF	TGTGCCAGCAGCCCAACCGGGACAGGGATAGGAGAGAACACTGAAGCTTTCTTT
TRBV5-1	TRBJ2-1	many	-	CASSLSADGGRFF	TGCGCCAGCAGCTTGTCCGCGGACGGGGGTCGGTTCTTC
TRBV7-8	TRBJ2-1	-	TRBD1	CASSLGDRVTNEQFF	TGTGCCAGCAGCTTAGGGGACAGGGTTACCAATGAGCAGTTCTTC
TRBV4-3	TRBJ1-4	few	-	CASSQEETGGTNEKLFF	TGCGCCAGCAGCCAAGAGGAGACCGGAGGAACTAATGAAAAACTGTTTTTT
TRBV7-2	TRBJ2-7	few	TRBD2	CASSFETSGVPYEQYF	TGTGCCAGCAGCTTCGAGACTAGCGGGGTACCCTACGAGCAGTACTTC
TRBV5-1	TRBJ2-1	many	-	CASSFLNEQFF	TGCGCCAGCAGCTTCTTAAATGAGCAGTTCTTC
TRBV10-3	TRBJ2-3	few	-	CAISESGSHWHTQYF	TGTGCCATCAGTGAGTCGGGCAGCCATTGGCATACGCAGTATTTT
TRBV7-2	TRBJ1-4	few	TRBD1	CASSHRDRGHEKLFF	TGTGCCAGCAGCCACCGGGACAGGGGACATGAAAAACTGTTTTTT
TRBV24-1	TRBJ2-2	-	TRBD1	CATSDIRDRDTGELFF	TGTGCCACCAGTGACATCCGGGACAGGGACACCGGGGAGCTGTTTTTT
TRBV10-3	TRBJ2-1	few	-	CAIRTDSYEQFF	TGTGCCATCAGAACCGACAGCTATGAGCAGTTCTTC
TRBV5-1	TRBJ1-6	few	-	CASSWEGSSYNSPLHF	TGCGCCAGCAGCTGGGAAGGGAGCTCCTATAATTCACCCCTCCACTTT
TRBV15	TRBJ2-1	-	-	CATSRARDFYNEQFF	TGTGCCACCAGCAGAGCCCGGGACTTCTACAATGAGCAGTTCTTC
TRBV7-9	TRBJ2-2	-	TRBD1	CASSWTGAGELFF	TGTGCCAGCAGCTGGACAGGGGCCGGGGAGCTGTTTTTT
TRBV6-5	TRBJ1-6	-	TRBD1	CASKTGGNSPLHF	TGTGCCAGCAAGACAGGGGGCAATTCACCCCTCCACTTT
TRBV5-1	TRBJ2-5	once	TRBD2	CASSPREELAETQYF	TGCGCCAGCAGCCCCCGGGAGGAATTGGCAGAGACCCAGTACTTC
TRBV11-2	TRBJ2-1	-	-	CASSFAQGTLYNEQFF	TGTGCCAGCAGCTTCGCTCAGGGGACACTATACAATGAGCAGTTCTTC
TRBV28	TRBJ2-4	few	-	CASSLQGKNIQYF	TGTGCCAGCAGTTTACAGGGTAAAAACATTCAGTACTTC
TRBV29-1	TRBJ2-1	many	-	CSVSGVNEQFF	TGCAGCGTTTCCGGGGTCAATGAGCAGTTCTTC
TRBV29-1	TRBJ2-3	few	-	CSLRGGADTQYF	TGCAGCCTGCGAGGGGGTGCAGATACGCAGTATTTT
TRBV5-4	TRBJ2-3	-	-	CAAALQGGTDTQYF	TGTGCCGCGGCACTTCAAGGTGGAACAGATACGCAGTATTTT
TRBV5-4	TRBJ1-1	many	-	CASSLEVWENTEAFF	TGTGCCAGCAGCTTGGAGGTGTGGGAGAACACTGAAGCTTTCTTT
TRBV6-2/TRBV6-3	TRBJ2-3	-	-	CASSYGGRQYF	TGTGCCAGCAGTTACGGAGGGAGGCAGTATTTT
TRBV4-2	TRBJ2-7	-	-	CASSQVQGSSYEQYF	TGTGCCAGCAGCCAAGTACAGGGAAGCTCCTACGAGCAGTACTTC
TRBV5-1	TRBJ2-2	-	-	CASSLGRSDTGELFF	TGCGCCAGCAGCTTGGGGAGATCGGACACCGGGGAGCTGTTTTTT
TRBV7-9	TRBJ2-5	-	-	CASSLPLAQETQYF	TGTGCCAGCAGCTTACCCCTAGCCCAAGAGACCCAGTACTTC
TRBV27	TRBJ1-1	-	TRBD1	CASTLTGGSGGFAFF	TGTGCCAGCACCTTAACCGGGGGGTCAGGGGGCTTTGCTTTCTTT
TRBV19	TRBJ2-1	-	-	CASSVLNFYNEQFF	TGTGCCAGCTCCGTTCTCAACTTCTACAATGAGCAGTTCTTC
TRBV7-2	TRBJ2-5	-	-	CASSWGSNQETQYF	TGTGCCAGCAGCTGGGGGAGTAACCAAGAGACCCAGTACTTC
TRBV7-6	TRBJ2-1	few	TRBD1	CASSPGQGHAYNEQFF	TGTGCCAGCAGCCCCGGACAGGGTCACGCCTACAATGAGCAGTTCTTC
TRBV7-9	TRBJ2-5	-	-	CASSLVPSQETQYF	TGTGCCAGCAGCTTAGTTCCTTCCCAAGAGACCCAGTACTTC
TRBV2	TRBJ1-6	-	TRBD1	CATLDRGETPLHF	TGTGCCACCTTGGACAGGGGAGAGACACCCCTCCACTTT
TRBV5-8	TRBJ1-2	-	TRBD1	CASSYSRDRRFGYTF	TGTGCCAGCAGCTATTCCAGGGACAGGCGTTTTGGCTACACCTTC
TRBV7-2	TRBJ1-1	few	-	CASSPGAGRGETEAFF	TGTGCCAGCAGCCCAGGGGCCGGACGGGGAGAAACTGAAGCTTTCTTT
TRBV10-3	TRBJ2-2	few	TRBD1	CASGPGGAAGELFF	TGTGCCTCGGGACCAGGGGGCGCCGCCGGGGAGCTGTTTTTT
TRBV5-1	TRBJ1-4	-	-	CASSAGSGKEKLFF	TGCGCCAGCAGCGCGGGGAGCGGCAAGGAAAAACTGTTTTTT
TRBV18	TRBJ1-1	-	-	CASSPLTNTEAFF	TGTGCCAGCTCACCTCTAACGAACACTGAAGCTTTCTTT
TRBV11-2	TRBJ2-7	few	-	CASNVGYEQYF	TGTGCCAGCAACGTGGGGTACGAGCAGTACTTC
TRBV25-1	TRBJ2-1	few	-	CASSEPDGMSSYNEQFF	TGTGCCAGCAGTGAACCGGATGGTATGAGCTCCTACAATGAGCAGTTCTTC
TRBV5-1	TRBJ2-2	few	TRBD1	CASQGQGSNTGELFF	TGCGCCAGCCAAGGACAGGGGAGTAACACCGGGGAGCTGTTTTTT
TRBV5-1	TRBJ2-1	-	TRBD1	CASSLWTGAGNEQFF	TGCGCCAGCAGCTTGTGGACAGGGGCAGGTAATGAGCAGTTCTTC
TRBV30	TRBJ1-2	few	-	CASLRGVGYTF	TGTGCCTCCCTTCGAGGGGTAGGCTACACCTTC
TRBV20-1	TRBJ2-5	few	TRBD1	CSADTARTGEETQYF	TGCAGTGCCGATACCGCCAGGACAGGGGAAGAGACCCAGTACTTC
TRBV20-1	TRBJ1-2	few	-	CSASTGTGGYTF	TGCAGTGCCAGCACAGGGACGGGTGGCTACACCTTC
TRBV6-1	TRBJ1-1	-	-	CASIRDTGNTEAFF	TGTGCCAGCATCAGGGACACAGGGAACACTGAAGCTTTCTTT
TRBV11-2	TRBJ1-6	-	-	CASSLVLDNSPLHF	TGTGCCAGCAGCTTAGTCTTAGATAATTCACCCCTCCACTTT
TRBV5-1	TRBJ1-5	-	-	CASSRDTGGNQPQHF	TGCGCCAGCAGCCGGGACACGGGAGGGAATCAGCCCCAGCATTTT
TRBV12-3/TRBV12-4	TRBJ2-1	-	TRBD2	CASWASGGRNEQFF	TGTGCCAGCTGGGCTAGCGGGGGGCGCAATGAGCAGTTCTTC
TRBV5-1	TRBJ1-1	-	TRBD1	CASSVTGETEAFF	TGCGCCAGCAGCGTTACAGGGGAAACTGAAGCTTTCTTT
TRBV5-5	TRBJ2-2	-	-	CASSWGFGGGELFF	TGTGCCAGCAGCTGGGGGTTTGGCGGCGGGGAGCTGTTTTTT
TRBV29-1	TRBJ2-5	few	TRBD2	CSGHLAGGGETQYF	TGCAGCGGACATCTAGCGGGGGGGGGAGAGACCCAGTACTTC
TRBV6-5	TRBJ1-6	-	-	CASSYGHGVGNSPLHF	TGTGCCAGCAGTTACGGGCACGGGGTTGGTAATTCACCCCTCCACTTT